This T cell receptor (beta chain) was profiled in a study of post-analysis software for immune sequencing data. Findings of the study overall: A few TRBV segments occurring more often in patients than controls included TRBV5-6, TRBV5-1 and TRBV20-1.

As for this clonotype: What it binds is not known.

Unique molecular identifiers were carried by the TCR beta cDNA libraries. TCRdb reprocessed the PCR reads with MiXCR, giving one entry per CDR3 protein. The data show approximately 630,000 distinct CDR3 sequences, around 60% seen once. The CDR3 has 14 residues. This TCR came from a girl under 10 years old with multiple sclerosis. The genes are TRBV12-3 or TRBV12-4 and TRBJ2-5, with 7 bases fitting TRBD2. The end of the DNA fits TRBJ2-7 better, so the J call may be wrong. Sequenced input: blood. The CDR3 region is CASSPGRLFYEQYF. CDR3 bases: TGTGCCAGCAGCCCCGGGAGGCTGTTCTACGAGCAGTACTTC.